Listed below are T cell receptor beta chains from one sample, sequenced in a study of blood T cell repertoires in COVID-19. Sequencing was performed with immunoSEQ multiplex PCR; in TCRdb, only in-frame clones are kept and a portion is missing. The sample has some 210,000 clones, 84% seen once. What was sequenced was peripheral blood. These receptors all come from a woman in her seventies with active or convalescent COVID-19. Each CDR3 is given with its conserved first and last residue. Fields, in order: J gene, V gene, D gene, CDR3 protein. The D gene is left open where the match is weak.

TRBJ2-1 | TRBV7-8 | . | CASSLRRFDNEQFF
TRBJ2-7 | TRBV5-5 | TRBD1 | CASSLGNRGYEQYF
TRBJ1-5 | TRBV19 | . | CASTPYGGSSNQPQHF
TRBJ1-1 | TRBV6-5 | TRBD1 | CASSRGDRETEAFF
TRBJ1-4 | TRBV29-1 | TRBD1 | CSVVGTANEKLFF
TRBJ2-7 | TRBV5-1 | . | CASSWGAGVDVYEQYF
TRBJ1-1 | TRBV3-1/TRBV3-2 | . | CASRQRRGIGNTEAFF
TRBJ1-1 | TRBV19 | TRBD1 | CASRDRGRLDTEAFF
TRBJ2-3 | TRBV25-1 | TRBD2 | CASSKAAGGTDTQYF
TRBJ2-3 | TRBV5-1 | TRBD2 | CASSLVAGGPRDTQYF
TRBJ2-5 | TRBV20-1 | . | CSASYTGSETQYF
TRBJ2-3 | TRBV7-9 | TRBD2 | CASSFGTSGENTDTQYF
TRBJ2-5 | TRBV6-5 | TRBD1 | CASSRDSRQETQYF
TRBJ1-6 | TRBV30 | . | CAWSPKLTSGSTSPLHF
TRBJ2-1 | TRBV7-2 | . | CASSFPGQTPEQFF
TRBJ2-2 | TRBV5-1 | TRBD2 | CASSLGPSGSRTGELFF
TRBJ2-7 | TRBV21-1 | . | CASSKAGDRAYEQYF
TRBJ1-4 | TRBV28 | TRBD1 | CASTDRGLEKLFF
TRBJ2-4 | TRBV2 | . | CASSGTDSGPQYF
TRBJ2-1 | TRBV5-1 | TRBD2 | CASSISGTYNEQFF
TRBJ2-7 | TRBV10-3 | . | CAISDPEIRREEQYF
TRBJ2-1 | TRBV3-1/TRBV3-2 | TRBD2 | CASRHTSGKRDEQFF
TRBJ1-1 | TRBV10-3 | TRBD1 | CAIRQDRGTNTEAFF
TRBJ2-3 | TRBV18 | . | CASSPGLRETTDTQYF
TRBJ2-1 | TRBV9 | . | CASSGTEPPYNEQFF
TRBJ2-2 | TRBV30 | . | CAWSVTATGELFF
TRBJ2-7 | TRBV4-1 | . | CASSQGRGGYEQYF
TRBJ2-5 | TRBV18 | TRBD1 | CASSPRDRLQETQYF
TRBJ2-7 | TRBV3-1/TRBV3-2 | TRBD2 | CASSPRTSGSLSQYEQYF
TRBJ1-5 | TRBV30 | TRBD1 | CAWRDRGLNQPQHF
TRBJ2-1 | TRBV19 | TRBD1 | CASSMAGTVYNEQFF
TRBJ2-1 | TRBV27 | TRBD2 | CASTPGTNYNEQFF
TRBJ2-5 | TRBV7-9 | TRBD1 | CASSFLGTVQETQYF
TRBJ2-1 | TRBV5-5 | TRBD2 | CASSGTSGYYNEQFF
TRBJ2-7 | TRBV29-1 | . | CSVEGALYEQYF
TRBJ2-1 | TRBV19 | TRBD2 | CASSILAGAENEQFF
TRBJ2-3 | TRBV25-1 | TRBD1 | CASSEWTGRSITDTQYF
TRBJ1-3 | TRBV5-1 | . | CASSPTLLSGNTIYF
TRBJ1-1 | TRBV6-5 | . | CASSYSQLEVNTEAFF
TRBJ2-7 | TRBV19 | TRBD2 | CASSTVWTSGSNEQYF
TRBJ1-1 | TRBV5-1 | . | CASSPLGQGRGRTEAFF